This T cell receptor beta chain was profiled in a study of T cells in Graves' hyperthyroidism and ophthalmopathy. The overall study: Peripheral blood collection took place at initial diagnosis, before any treatment.

The source material, RNA transcripts, was used to amplify TCR beta CDR3 regions. The primer set for the first-round RT-PCR of the TCR CDR3 was HTBI. In TCRdb, the multiplex PCR reads were re-called with MiXCR into one record per CDR3 protein. The sample has hundreds of thousands of distinct CDR3 sequences; under 15% are singletons. An absence of ophthalmopathy progression within 18 months meant stable Graves' hyperthyroidism. Aged 18 to 65, the patients had hyperthyroidism that was newly diagnosed and had lasted under 2 months. Uncontrolled infection, other autoimmune disease, pregnancy or lactation led to exclusion. The germline V gene encodes CDR1 GTSNPN and CDR2 SVGIG (reference sequence). This CDR3 is built from 15 residues. Germline trimming cut 8 bases from V and 9 bases from J; bases unmatched to any gene: 14. This clonotype came up many times.

The clonotype was recovered from a young woman with Graves' hyperthyroidism. Sequenced: blood. V usage is TRBV30 and J usage is TRBJ2-1, with TRBD2 identical over 12 bases. CDR3 coding DNA: TGTGCCCAAAGTAGACTAGCGGGAGTTCGAGGTGAGCAGTTCTTC. Translating it yields CAQSRLAGVRGEQFF.